The 23 T cell receptor beta chains below come from one sample, sequenced in a study of blood T cells in healthy people across ages. A J-beta primer mix and a sample-barcoded 5' primer were used in a second PCR of roughly 6 to 11 cycles. TCRdb recomputed calls from the 5' RACE reads with MiXCR, one row per CDR3 protein. The sample shows over a million distinct CDR3 sequences, roughly 45% of them seen only once. What was sequenced was blood. The receptors stem from an older woman in good health.

The CDR3 spells CSAFDASGLSGANVLTF. CDR3 nucleotide sequence: TGCAGTGCCTTCGACGCAAGCGGGCTATCTGGGGCCAACGTCCTGACTTTC. This chain connects TRBV20-1 to TRBJ2-6, with a tentative D call TRBD2 (6 bases). Deletions cut 6 bases from V and 1 base from J, with 19 bases between. Per the germline V gene, CDR1 is DFQATT and CDR2 is SNEGSKA (reference sequence). The CDR3 loop spans 17 amino acids.

The gene calls are TRBV27 and TRBJ2-7, with 10 nucleotides matching TRBD1. The CDR3 consists of 14 residues. From germline, CDR1 is MNHEY and CDR2 SMNVEV (reference sequence). V gave up 7 bases and J gave up 3 bases; unmatched junction bases: 6. DNA of the CDR3: TGTGCCAGCACCTCCGGGACAGGGGTCTACGAGCAGTACTTC. Translated, it gives CASTSGTGVYEQYF.

This rearrangement joins TRBV29-1 to TRBJ2-4; D gene unclear. The end of the DNA aligns better with TRBJ2-7, so the J call may be wrong. The CDR3 runs 14 residues. Germline V gives CDR1 SQVTM, CDR2 ANQGSEA. This chain's CDR3 is CSVKLHGQPDEQYF. CDR3 nucleotides: TGCAGCGTTAAGTTACATGGGCAACCGGACGAGCAGTACTTC.

The V gene is TRBV10-3, the J gene TRBJ1-2; 7 bases fit TRBD1. Germline V CDR1 and CDR2: ENHRY, SYGVKD. Trimming cost V 3 bases and J 8 bases; bases outside gene matches: 6. This CDR3 is 13 amino acids long. CDR3 loop: CAISDHRGEGYTF. The CDR3 DNA follows: TGTGCCATCAGTGACCACAGGGGTGAGGGCTACACCTTC.

This clonotype was observed a few times. The CDR3 here is CSVESGGGSGRANYEQYF. Written as DNA, the CDR3 is TGCAGCGTTGAATCCGGTGGAGGTAGCGGGAGGGCCAACTACGAGCAGTACTTC. The chain has TRBV29-1 and TRBJ2-7; 11 bases are shared with TRBD2. Trimming at V came to 2 bases and at J to 3 bases, leaving 15 bases not matched to a gene. The CDR3 contains 18 residues. The germline V gene encodes CDR1 SQVTM and CDR2 ANQGSEA.

In this sample, this clonotype turned up many times. The rearrangement joins TRBV29-1 to TRBJ1-1; TRBD1 aligns across 7 bases. V shed 7 bases, J shed 5 bases, and the junction held 10 bases outside the gene matches. This CDR3 spans 13 amino acids. Germline loops: CDR1 SQVTM, CDR2 ANQGSEA. CDR3 sequence: CSGQQGLGTEAFF. The DNA of the CDR3 is TGCAGCGGTCAACAGGGGCTCGGGACTGAAGCTTTCTTT.

The rearrangement uses TRBV4-2 and TRBJ2-6; 8 positions match TRBD2. J was trimmed by 15 bases and V by 3 bases; bases with no gene match: 19. CDR1 and CDR2 from the germline V gene are LGHNA and YNFKEQ. This CDR3 has 17 amino acids. CDR3 nucleotide sequence: TGTGCCAGCAGCCAGGGGGCCAACGGGGGGGGCCAACTCCCCCTGACTTTC. Encoded protein: CASSQGANGGGQLPLTF.

The CDR3 bases are TGCGCCACCACCCCGGGGGAGGGTCGGTACGAGCAGTACTTC. Protein sequence: CATTPGEGRYEQYF. The gene calls are TRBV5-1 and TRBJ2-4; 7 nucleotides agree with TRBD2. The end of the DNA is better explained by TRBJ2-7, so the J call may be wrong. This CDR3 is 14 amino acids long. Germline CDR1 is SGHRS and CDR2 is YFSETQ.

This clonotype was recorded many times. This sequence joins TRBV29-1 and TRBJ2-7, with 8 bases aligning to TRBD1. The length of the CDR3 is 12 residues. V gave up 7 bases and J gave up 4 bases; unmatched junction bases: 6. The germline V gene encodes CDR1 SQVTM and CDR2 ANQGSEA. CDR3 amino acids: CSAKTGGYEQYF. DNA of the CDR3: TGCAGCGCCAAAACAGGGGGTTACGAGCAGTACTTC.

This clonotype is a singleton in its sample. J is TRBJ2-7 and V is TRBV29-1, with 7 bases lining up with TRBD1. CDR1 and CDR2 from the germline V gene are SQVTM and ANQGSEA. The CDR3 extends over 11 amino acids. Unmatched junction bases numbered 6, after V lost 8 bases and J lost 5 bases. The CDR3 nucleotides are TGCAGCACAGGGGTAACAGACGAGCAGTACTTC. The encoded protein is CSTGVTDEQYF.

The V and J genes are TRBV7-2 and TRBJ2-1; D gene uncertain. The DNA end lines up better with TRBJ2-7; the J call may be wrong. There are 15 residues in the CDR3. CDR1 SGHTA and CDR2 FQGNSA come from the germline V gene. The CDR3 DNA reads as TGTGCCACCCAAGCAGACCCGACGGTTAACAATGAGCAGTACTTC. Residues: CATQADPTVNNEQYF.

This chain connects TRBV5-1 to TRBJ2-2; 8 bases are a match to TRBD2. This CDR3 is built from 14 residues. The junction had 3 bases not matched to a gene; V was cut back by 7 bases and J by 1 base. Germline V gives CDR1 SGHRS, CDR2 YFSETQ. The CDR3 sequence is CASASGRNTGELFF. The CDR3 DNA reads TGCGCCAGCGCTAGCGGGCGGAACACCGGGGAGCTGTTTTTT.

The table lists this clonotype with a few counts. The chain carries TRBV10-3 and TRBJ1-4; maybe TRBD1 (5 bases). V shed 8 bases and J shed 8 bases, with 15 bases lying between them. The CDR3 runs 13 residues. Germline V gives CDR1 ENHRY, CDR2 SYGVKD. As DNA, the CDR3 is TGTGCCATCGGGGACGACAAGGGCGAAAAACTGTTTTTT. It is translated as CAIGDDKGEKLFF.

This clonotype has a single count. This sequence joins TRBV9 and TRBJ2-5; D is possibly TRBD2 (6 bases). The V gene lost 2 bases and the J gene lost 1 base, with 9 bases spanning the gap. The germline V gene has CDR1 SGDLS and CDR2 YYNGEE. The CDR3 is 14 amino acids. DNA of the CDR3: TGTGCCAGCAGCGTGGAGGGGAGCCAAGAGACCCAGTACTTC. This translates into CASSVEGSQETQYF.

This chain links TRBV3-1 with TRBJ1-6; a weak D match, TRBD1 (6 bases). The CDR3 has 13 amino acids. Trimming cost V 1 base and J 9 bases, with 7 bases left between them. Germline loops: CDR1 LGHDT, CDR2 YNNKEL (reference sequence). The CDR3 DNA sequence: TGTGCCAGCAGCCAAGCAGGGGTTTCACCCCTCCACTTT. Translation: CASSQAGVSPLHF.

The genes are TRBV12-3 or TRBV12-4 and TRBJ2-3, with 7 positions matching TRBD2. Unmatched junction bases numbered 16, after V lost 6 bases and J lost 7 bases. This CDR3 is built from 16 residues. DNA for the CDR3: TGTGCCAGCAGCGTCCCCGGGAGGACACTTGTTTATACGCAGTATTTT. Translating it yields CASSVPGRTLVYTQYF.

The CDR3 sequence: CASSWTGAHNQPQHF. The CDR3 nucleotides read TGTGCCAGCAGCTGGACAGGGGCCCACAATCAGCCCCAGCATTTT. The gene calls are TRBV28 and TRBJ1-5; 9 positions agree with TRBD1. The V and J ends lost 6 bases and 3 bases, in that order; junction bases with no gene match: 6. Germline lookup yields CDR1 MDHEN and CDR2 SYDVKM. This CDR3 is built from 15 residues.

The chain has TRBV12-3 or TRBV12-4 and TRBJ1-6; no clear D gene. The CDR3 has 13 residues. Trimming took off 0 bases at V and 9 bases at J, with 6 bases between the two ends. In nucleotides, the CDR3 is TGTGCCAGCAGTTTAGCGCTAAGTTCACCCCTCCACTTT. Residues: CASSLALSSPLHF.

This clonotype was seen more than once but under ten times. The chain employs TRBV5-1 and TRBJ2-3; D not resolved. The V gene lost 7 bases and the J gene lost 3 bases, with 15 bases spanning the gap. The CDR3 sequence is 14 residues long. Germline lookup yields CDR1 SGHRS and CDR2 YFSETQ. In nucleotides, the CDR3 is TGCGCCAGCTGCCCCGTTTTAGGTACAGATACGCAGTATTTT. It is translated as CASCPVLGTDTQYF.

This clonotype has just a few counts. The chain is built from TRBV3-1 and TRBJ2-7; TRBD2 aligns across 14 bases. The CDR3 consists of 17 residues. V lost 3 bases, J lost 3 bases, and 7 bases stayed unmatched. Germline V gene lookup returns CDR1 LGHDT and CDR2 YNNKEL (reference sequence). CDR3 protein: CASSQGLAGALSYEQYF. CDR3 sequence (DNA): TGTGCCAGCAGCCAGGGACTAGCGGGAGCCCTTAGCTACGAGCAGTACTTC.

This clonotype was detected many times. The chain has TRBV29-1 and TRBJ2-7, with D maybe TRBD2 (5 bases). Germline V gene lookup returns CDR1 SQVTM and CDR2 ANQGSEA. CDR3 length equals 13 residues. With 8 bases removed from V and 7 bases from J, the gap between germline ends came to 21 bases. CDR3 in amino acids: CSFEGPAVGEQYF. The DNA of the CDR3 is TGCAGCTTCGAGGGTCCGGCCGTGGGAGAGCAGTACTTC.

V usage is TRBV15 and J usage is TRBJ2-1, with a tentative D call TRBD2 (5 bases). The CDR3 contains 16 residues. The germline V gene encodes CDR1 LNHNV and CDR2 YYDKDF (reference sequence). V shed 3 bases and J shed 3 bases, with 15 bases lying between them. Written as DNA, the CDR3 is TGTGCCACCAGCAGCGAAGCGGAGCAGCTCTACAATGAGCAGTTCTTC. Protein sequence: CATSSEAEQLYNEQFF.

A few counts support this clonotype. CDR3 in DNA: TGCAGTGCTAGAGATCCTAAAGGGGTTGAGCTCGAGCAGTACTTC. Translation gives CSARDPKGVELEQYF. V is TRBV20-1 and J is TRBJ2-7, with D maybe TRBD1 (5 bases). Between the trimmed V and J ends, which lost 0 bases and 6 bases, there was a span of 18 bases. Germline CDR1 reads DFQATT; CDR2 reads SNEGSKA (reference sequence). There are 15 residues in the CDR3.